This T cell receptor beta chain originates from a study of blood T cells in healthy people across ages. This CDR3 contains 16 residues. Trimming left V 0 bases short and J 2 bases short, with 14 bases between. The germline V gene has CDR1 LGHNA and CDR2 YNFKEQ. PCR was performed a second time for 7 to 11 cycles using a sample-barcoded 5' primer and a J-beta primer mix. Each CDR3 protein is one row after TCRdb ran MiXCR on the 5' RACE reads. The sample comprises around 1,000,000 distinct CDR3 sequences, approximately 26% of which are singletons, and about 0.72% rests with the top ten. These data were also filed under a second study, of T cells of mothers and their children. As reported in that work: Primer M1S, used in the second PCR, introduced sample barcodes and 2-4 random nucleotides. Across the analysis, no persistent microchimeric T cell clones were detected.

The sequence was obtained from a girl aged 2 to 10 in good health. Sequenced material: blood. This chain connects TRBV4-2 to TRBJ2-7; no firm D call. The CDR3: CASSQDFLRRPYEQYF. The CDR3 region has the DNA TGTGCCAGCAGCCAAGATTTCCTCAGACGACCCTACGAGCAGTACTTC.